A single sample gave rise to the 5 T cell receptor beta chains below, sequenced in a study of T-cell reconstitution after alpha-beta-depleted transplantation in children. Molecular barcoding with unique molecular identifiers was used for the TCRbeta library. TCRdb reprocessed the PCR reads with MiXCR, giving one entry per CDR3 protein. The repertoire holds around 410,000 distinct CDR3 sequences, approximately 10% seen once, with approximately 5% in the top ten. Sequences were derived from PBMCs from the stem cell graft donor, sampled from the stem cell graft. The receptors were gathered from a human donor who donated a stem cell graft to a child with acute myeloid leukemia.

The sample holds many counts of this clonotype. The chain carries TRBV20-1 and TRBJ2-7, with 9 bases that match TRBD1. CDR1 and CDR2 from the germline V gene are DFQATT and SNEGSKA (reference sequence). CDR3 length equals 13 residues. V lost 5 bases, J lost 0 bases, and 2 bases stayed unmatched. The CDR3 nucleotides read TGCAGTGCTGGACAGGGGCTCTCCTACGAGCAGTACTTC. Translating gives CSAGQGLSYEQYF.

This clonotype showed up just a few times. Mismatch with germline at one junction end may stem from a read error. The V and J genes are TRBV7-2 and TRBJ2-7; the match to TRBD1 covers 8 bases. Germline values: CDR1 SGHTA, CDR2 FQGNSA. The CDR3 loop spans 15 amino acids. This CDR3 reads CASSIATGVGYEQYF. The CDR3 DNA follows: TGTGCCAGCAGCATAGCGACAGGGGTAGGATACGAGCAGTACTTC. Based on the CDR3 plus reference TRBV7-2 and TRBJ2-7, the full variable domain is GAGVSQSPSNKVTEKGKDVELRCDPISGHTALYWYRQSLGQGLEFLIYFQGNSAPDKSGLPSDRFSAERTGGSVSTLTIQRTQQEDSAVYLCASSIATGVGYEQYFGPGTRLTVT.

This clonotype has just a few counts. CDR3 residues: CASSQDSRGLYEQYF. Here the CDR3 DNA reads TGCGCCAGCAGCCAAGATTCCAGGGGCCTCTACGAGCAGTACTTC. The V and J genes are TRBV4-3 and TRBJ2-7; maybe TRBD1 (6 bases). Trimming took off 0 bases at V and 3 bases at J, with 12 bases between the two ends. The CDR3 is made up of 15 amino acids. CDR1 and CDR2 from the germline V gene are LGHNA and YSLEER.

V usage is TRBV12-3 or TRBV12-4 and J usage is TRBJ2-7; 8 nucleotides agree with TRBD1. The CDR3 totals 14 residues. V lost 3 bases, J lost 5 bases, and 6 bases stayed unmatched. DNA of the CDR3: TGTGCCAGCAGTTTTGGACAGGGAGGCCACGAGCAGTACTTC. This encodes CASSFGQGGHEQYF.

The V and J genes are TRBV7-3 and TRBJ2-5, with D perhaps matching TRBD2 (6 bases). This CDR3 region has 13 residues. The germline V gene encodes CDR1 SGHTA and CDR2 FQGTGA. The V end lost 5 bases, the J end lost 5 bases, and 12 bases lay between the germline ends. CDR3 nucleotides: TGTGCCAGCAGCCAACAGGCGGGGGAGACCCAGTACTTC. This codes for CASSQQAGETQYF.